Listed here are 12 T cell receptor beta chains from one sample, sequenced in a study of Graves' ophthalmopathy and Graves' hyperthyroidism. Amplified TCR beta CDR3 regions were obtained using RNA transcripts as template. The authors performed first-round RT-PCR with HTBI primers and then a second-round multiplex PCR. Each CDR3 protein gets one entry after TCRdb re-called the multiplex PCR reads with MiXCR. Here the sample spans about 210,000 distinct CDR3 sequences, less than 30% being singletons. Specimen: peripheral blood. The receptors originated from a man aged 50-59 years with Graves' ophthalmopathy.

The rearrangement joins TRBV12-3 or TRBV12-4 to TRBJ1-1; D remains ambiguous. With 6 bases removed from V and 5 bases from J, the gap between germline ends came to 19 bases. The CDR3 loop spans 15 amino acids. The CDR3 protein is CASSPQRGSGTEAFF. The CDR3 nucleotides read TGTGCCAGCAGCCCGCAGAGAGGGAGCGGGACTGAAGCTTTCTTT.

This clonotype was counted ten times or more. CDR3: CASSQVLAGARTGELFF. In DNA, the CDR3 is TGCGCCAGCAGCCAAGTTCTAGCGGGAGCGAGGACCGGGGAGCTGTTTTTT. The chain carries TRBV4-1 and TRBJ2-2, with TRBD2 matching over 10 bases. CDR3 length equals 17 residues. J was trimmed by 5 bases and V by 1 base; bases with no gene match: 7. Germline loops: CDR1 MGHRA, CDR2 YSYEKL.

The CDR3: CASRVTGGASYEQYF. CDR3 coding DNA: TGTGCCAGCAGGGTGACAGGGGGCGCCTCCTACGAGCAGTACTTC. The chain combines TRBV6-1 with TRBJ2-7, with 10 bases lining up with TRBD1. V trimming: 6 bases; J trimming: 0 bases; junction bases outside the gene matches: 5. Germline V gives CDR1 MNHNS, CDR2 SASEGT. The CDR3 consists of 15 residues.

This clonotype was counted many times. V is TRBV5-1 and J is TRBJ2-7; D is possibly TRBD2 (5 bases). V was clipped by 1 base and J by 7 bases, with 12 bases between them. The CDR3 is 13 amino acids. Germline values: CDR1 SGHRS, CDR2 YFSETQ. CDR3 loop: CASSLRESGEQYF. The CDR3 coding sequence is TGCGCCAGCAGCTTGCGGGAATCGGGAGAGCAGTACTTC.

This chain uses TRBV7-2 with TRBJ1-2, with 7 bases matching TRBD1. The CDR3 is made up of 15 amino acids. V dropped 2 bases and J dropped 0; count of bases not matched to a gene: 3. Looked up from germline, CDR1 is SGHTA and CDR2 is FQGNSA. The CDR3 DNA reads TGTGCCAGCAGCTTACTAGGGACAGCTAACTATGGCTACACCTTC. This gives the protein CASSLLGTANYGYTF.

This clonotype was counted at least ten times. Written as DNA, the CDR3 is TGTGCCAGCACCGACCCACGGACAGGGGCGGATGAAAAACTGTTTTTT. Its translation: CASTDPRTGADEKLFF. The chain carries TRBV6-2 or TRBV6-3 and TRBJ1-4; TRBD1 matches 9 bases. In germline, CDR1 is MNHEY, CDR2 SVGEGT. The V gene end was trimmed by 7 bases and the J gene end by 6 bases; junction bases not matched to a gene: 12. CDR3 length equals 16 residues.

Only one count was recorded for this clonotype. This chain links TRBV7-2 with TRBJ2-7, with 10 bases matching TRBD2. Germline assignment: CDR1 SGHTA and CDR2 FQGNSA. V trimming: 5 bases; J trimming: 7 bases; junction bases outside the gene matches: 8. The CDR3 length is 14 residues. The chain's CDR3 is CASSTLAGALEQYF. The CDR3 DNA is TGTGCCAGCAGCACTCTAGCGGGAGCTCTGGAGCAGTACTTC.

Many counts were recorded for this clonotype. This chain links TRBV24-1 with TRBJ2-4, with D perhaps TRBD1 or TRBD2 (5 bases each). In germline, CDR1 is KGHDR, CDR2 SFDVKD. The CDR3 contains 12 residues. The ends were cut back, 4 bases at V and 13 bases at J, with 13 bases in the middle. This CDR3 reads CATSEGDERQYF. The CDR3 nucleotides read TGTGCCACCAGTGAAGGGGACGAACGACAGTACTTC.

The chain is built from TRBV7-2 and TRBJ1-2; D gene ambiguous. Trimming removed 2 bases from V and 8 bases from J, with 18 bases in between. The germline V gene has CDR1 SGHTA and CDR2 FQGNSA. The CDR3 extends over 15 amino acids. The CDR3 here is CASSLPPDPREGYTF. The CDR3 region has the DNA TGTGCCAGCAGCTTACCCCCGGACCCAAGAGAGGGCTACACCTTC.

This clonotype was seen at least ten times. This chain links TRBV20-1 with TRBJ2-4, with TRBD1 identical over 8 bases. The CDR3 loop spans 13 amino acids. Trimming took 1 base from V and 5 from J; bases not matched to a gene: 1. Germline CDR1 and CDR2: DFQATT and SNEGSKA (reference sequence). The CDR3 spells CSARVTGENIQYF. The DNA of the CDR3 is TGCAGTGCTAGAGTGACAGGGGAAAACATTCAGTACTTC.

This clonotype was counted at least ten times. The chain links TRBV6-1 to TRBJ2-5, with D possibly being TRBD1 or TRBD2 (6 bases each). Trimming left V 8 bases short and J 5 bases short, with 21 bases between. CDR1 and CDR2 from the germline V gene are MNHNS and SASEGT. The CDR3 loop spans 15 amino acids. The CDR3 is CASVPGGGRAETQYF. The CDR3 coding sequence is TGTGCCAGCGTCCCCGGAGGGGGGCGGGCGGAGACCCAGTACTTC.

The J gene is TRBJ2-5, the V gene TRBV6-2 or TRBV6-3, with D possibly TRBD2 on 6 matching bases. This CDR3 is built from 14 residues. Germline V lookup: CDR1 MNHEY, CDR2 SVGEGT. The V end was cut by 4 bases, the J end by 5 bases, with 14 bases between. The CDR3 loop is CASSSASGGETQYF. DNA for the CDR3: TGTGCCAGCAGTTCCGCGAGTGGAGGGGAGACCCAGTACTTC.